What follows is one TCR beta chain and its context. Its antigen specificity is not known. There are no base qualities to consult, and no much larger clone falls within one base. In the germline V gene (reference sequence), CDR1 corresponds to MNHEY and CDR2 to SMNVEV. There are 15 amino acids in the CDR3, from cysteine to phenylalanine inclusive. The CDR3 DNA has 45 bases and is translated from base 1. The V and J ends are trimmed by 2 bases and 7 bases, leaving 12 bases between them. The sample's time point label, decoded: late sampling 161 to 241 days after vaccination in three convalescent patients. In the paper's terms, the treatment or condition label means: approximately nine-day PBMC culture with coronavirus spike peptide pools or control peptides (ViraFEST assay). The study used the ViraFEST assay, which expanded antigen-specific T cells with peptide pools and then identified expanded clonotypes by TCR sequencing. Positive SARS-CoV-2 PCR tests in the convalescent patients dated from March to December 2020, before Alpha, Beta and Delta variants emerged in the United States. Some 2 million PBMCs per well were cultured in IMDM with approximately 5.5% human AB serum and 8.5 to 10 IU/ml IL-2, plus 10 ug/ml peptide pools. Half of the culture medium was replaced with fresh IL-2-containing medium on days 3 and 7. CD4+ T cells were isolated after roughly nine days of culture through negative selection using the EasySep CD4+ T cell isolation kit. Ficoll-Paque Plus gradient centrifugation was used to isolate PBMCs from whole blood, and the isolated PBMCs were then either used fresh or cryopreserved at -140C. In general, triplicate wells were set up for every culture condition.

The sample is drawn from a study of vaccination and CD4 T cells after COVID-19 (dated by TCRdb to between 2022 and 2023). About the study as a whole: SARS-CoV-2 positivity had been established in the convalescent patients by nasal swab PCR, and mild disease was recorded in several of these patients and severe disease in one. Post-COVID blood samples from convalescent patients were collected a median of approximately 100 days after diagnosis, with a range of roughly 35 to 161 days. The cultures were stimulated with overlapping spike peptide pools from SARS-CoV-2 and from the common cold coronaviruses HCoV-NL63, HCoV-OC43 and HCoV-229E. In control cultures, a CEFX viral epitope pool was used as positive control, an HIV-1 Nef peptide pool was used as negative control, or no peptide was added. The time from the second vaccine dose to post-vaccine blood sampling had a median of approximately 72 days and ranged from roughly 13 to 241 days. In roughly 10 COVID-19 convalescent patients and a few infection-naive healthy vaccine recipients, the spike-specific CD4+ TCR repertoire before mRNA vaccination was compared with the repertoire after mRNA vaccination. For three convalescent patients, samples were collected at an early post-vaccination timepoint (day 14) as well as at a late post-vaccination timepoint (days 161 to 241). Participants got two doses of the Pfizer-BioNTech BNT162b2 vaccine (n=8) or two doses of the Moderna mRNA-1273 vaccine (n=2). The convalescent cohort included six males and four females, with two Hispanic individuals, seven Caucasians, two Asians and one multiracial person.

Library method: PCR. At the Johns Hopkins FTIC core, DNA from the cultured CD4+ T cells underwent TCR sequencing with the Oncomine TCR Beta short-read assay. Genomic DNA was extracted from the cultured CD4+ T cells with the QIAamp micro DNA kit. Oncomine TCR Beta libraries from cultured CD4+ T cells were pooled using unique dual indexes and sequenced on an Illumina iSeq 100. Per the authors' processing: Non-productive sequences were filtered out, and CDR3s that did not start with C, did not end with F or W, or were shorter than 7 amino acids were discarded. The MANAFEST web application identified antigen-specific clonotypes by comparing peptide-stimulated wells against reference wells and other culture wells. To be called positive, a clone needed an FDR below 0.05, an odds ratio above 5, and a productive frequency above 0.1% in at least two of three replicate wells. A clonotype was classed as cross-reactive if the clonotype showed significant expansion both in SARS-CoV-2 spike wells and in at least one common cold coronavirus spike condition. Similarity between CDR3 sequences was evaluated in R version 3.6.1 using Levenshtein distances (stringdist) and unrooted phylogenetic trees (ape). TCRdb cleaned the public reads at Q25 with fastp, built clones with MiXCR and kept in-frame beta chains. Identical CDR3 proteins give one entry, which carries the most common genes and DNA. TCRdb, not the authors, supplied the V and J calls. Recorded for this sample are about 18,000 distinct CDR3 sequences; about 51% of them occurred a single time. The ten largest make up over 20% of the sample.

General conclusions and limits of the study: The study included relatively few convalescent patients and did not analyze early timepoints after natural infection. Among convalescent patients, a median about 87% of the SARS-CoV-2-reactive clones seen after vaccination appeared only after vaccination, which suggests priming specific to the vaccine. Nearly all vaccine-specific clones in convalescent patients (304 of 307) were mono-reactive for SARS-CoV-2 spike rather than cross-reactive with common cold coronaviruses. An increase in the median number of SARS-CoV-2-reactive clonotypes from approximately 21 after infection to 38 after vaccination was observed, but the change was not found to be significant.

The sequencing used CD4+ T cells from blood, cultured in vitro, collected about 7 months after SARS-CoV-2 vaccination. The clonotype originates from a human donor who had recovered from COVID-19. This sequence uses TRBV27 and TRBJ1-6, with the D gene not clear enough to name. The sequence in DNA is TGTGCCAGCAGTTTAGAGTGGAGATTCAATTCACCCCTCCACTTT. The encoded protein is CASSLEWRFNSPLHF.